These 9 T cell receptor beta chains were sequenced from one sample in a study of CD8+ T cells in alopecia areata. Investigators isolated RNA and reverse transcribed it into cDNA to act as the sequencing template. This table comes from immunoSEQ multiplex PCR, and its TCRdb copy is limited to in-frame clones, with some not included. The data hold approximately 110,000 clones, with roughly 50% observed a single time. Regarding treatment: oral pan-JAK inhibitor, 5-10 mg twice daily. The sample in question was CD8+ T cells sorted from blood, obtained at week 24, from a patient treated with tofacitinib. The receptors come from a human donor with alopecia areata.

The CDR3 reads CASSYSESETQYF. The DNA of the CDR3 is TGTGCCAGCAGTTACTCAGAGAGTGAGACCCAGTACTTC. The chain is built from TRBV6-5 and TRBJ2-5, with D unclear. CDR1 is MNHEY and CDR2 is SVGAGI in the germline V gene. V was cut by 0 bases and J by 5 bases, with 7 bases left in between. The CDR3 contains 13 residues.

In this sample, this clone turned up once. The chain recombines TRBV6-5 with TRBJ2-1; D is ambiguous. CDR1 and CDR2 (germline): MNHEY, SVGAGI. Trimming shortened V by 6 bases and J by 7 bases, and 7 bases separated the two germline ends. The CDR3 is 11 amino acids. The CDR3 region has the DNA TGTGCCAGCAGGTGGGGAAATGAGCAGTTCTTC. This encodes CASRWGNEQFF.

In this sample, this clone turned up a few times. The chain joins TRBV5-4 to TRBJ1-1, with D possibly matching TRBD1 (5 bases). Trimming took off 2 bases at V and 1 base at J, with 9 bases between the two ends. The CDR3 has 14 residues. In germline, CDR1 is SGHNT, CDR2 YYREEE (reference sequence). This chain's CDR3 is CASSFTGSNTEAFF. The CDR3 DNA sequence: TGTGCCAGCAGCTTTACAGGATCGAACACTGAAGCTTTCTTT.

In regard to this clone: Within the sample, other DNA sequences also encode this same CDR3. The rearrangement uses TRBV30 and TRBJ1-1, with D maybe TRBD1 (6 bases). Trimming took 0 bases from V and 5 from J, leaving 7 bases between them. The CDR3 is 12 amino acids. The germline CDR1 and CDR2 sequences are GTSNPN and SVGIG (reference sequence). The CDR3: CAWSVRGTEAFF. The CDR3 nucleotides are TGTGCCTGGAGTGTAAGGGGGACTGAAGCTTTCTTT.

This clone has just a few counts. The chain has TRBV5-5 and TRBJ2-6, with 8 positions matching TRBD1. The germline gives CDR1 SGHKS, CDR2 YYEKEE (reference sequence). The CDR3 contains 19 residues. V was clipped by 0 bases and J by 0 bases; unmatched bases: 8. The CDR3 DNA reads as TGTGCCAGCAGCTTGGGACAGGGGCGCACCTACTCTGGGGCCAACGTCCTGACTTTC. Amino acids: CASSLGQGRTYSGANVLTF.

The rearrangement uses TRBV13 and TRBJ1-2, with D unclear. Germline CDR1 PRHDT, CDR2 FYEKMQ (reference sequence). Trimming removed 0 bases at V and 3 bases at J, with 14 bases between. The CDR3 has 16 residues. The CDR3 DNA reads TGTGCCAGCAGCTTAGGTGAAGGGTATGAGGACTATGGCTACACCTTC. It is translated as CASSLGEGYEDYGYTF.

The chain's CDR3 is CASSYRVTGELFF. The CDR3 region has the DNA TGTGCCAGCTCCTACAGGGTCACCGGGGAGCTGTTTTTT. This rearrangement joins TRBV6-1 to TRBJ2-2; D is possibly TRBD1 (6 bases). Trimming left V 8 bases short and J 4 bases short, with 11 bases between. In germline, CDR1 is MNHNS, CDR2 SASEGT. The CDR3 totals 13 residues.

There are a few counts of this clone. J is TRBJ2-7 and V is TRBV29-1, with D unresolved. This CDR3 comprises 11 residues. The V end was cut by 4 bases, the J end by 4 bases, with 8 bases between. Germline lookup yields CDR1 SQVTM and CDR2 ANQGSEA. This CDR3 is CSVGHKYEQYF. Here the CDR3 DNA reads TGCAGCGTTGGACACAAGTACGAGCAGTACTTC.

This chain connects TRBV7-9 to TRBJ1-2; no firm D call. The CDR3 spans 11 residues. Germline V gene sequence: CDR1 SEHNR, CDR2 FQNEAQ (reference sequence). The CDR3 DNA reads TGTGTCCTCAGAGGCAACTATGGCTACACCTTC. Amino acids: CVLRGNYGYTF.